This is a list of T cell receptor beta chains from one sample in a study of blood T cell repertoires in COVID-19. The assay was immunoSEQ multiplex PCR, and TCRdb's table has in-frame clones only and misses some. Of hundreds of thousands of clones in the sample, less than 90% are singletons; the top ten hold about 7.6%. The sequenced sample was peripheral blood. Receptors originate from a woman aged 60-75 years with COVID-19, enrolled during active disease. The CDR3 runs from the conserved cysteine through the conserved F or W. The D gene is left open where the match is weak.

v_call	j_call	d_call	cdr3_aa
TRBV27	TRBJ1-1	TRBD1	CASRTGDWNTEAFF
TRBV5-4	TRBJ2-7	-	CASSLGSGYEQYF
TRBV6-2/TRBV6-3	TRBJ2-1	-	CASSPGHSYNEQFF
TRBV9	TRBJ1-6	TRBD1	CASSVRRLKDRDFSPLHF
TRBV13	TRBJ1-3	-	CASSFSGKQGFGNTIYF
TRBV11-3	TRBJ2-7	-	CASSRYEQYF
TRBV11-2	TRBJ2-5	TRBD1	CASSLGDSQQETQYF
TRBV27	TRBJ1-2	TRBD1	CATRTGLTGYTF
TRBV11-3	TRBJ1-2	TRBD1	CASSIRDRGNWYGYTF
TRBV10-3	TRBJ1-1	-	CAISEGYTEAFF
TRBV12-3/TRBV12-4	TRBJ1-2	-	CASSLQNYGYTF
TRBV12-3/TRBV12-4	TRBJ1-1	-	CASGLEVNTEAFF
TRBV6-7	TRBJ2-4	-	CAIHFNPGQLAKNIQYF
TRBV3-1/TRBV3-2	TRBJ1-6	-	CASSQDMKQWAGQGGSPLHF
TRBV6-1	TRBJ1-5	TRBD1	CASSEGQGVFGNQPQHF
TRBV5-1	TRBJ1-5	-	CASSLEPDLVNQPQHF
TRBV6-2/TRBV6-3	TRBJ2-7	TRBD1	CASSLGQGRDYEQYF
TRBV24-1	TRBJ2-5	-	CATSDGAGYQETQYF
TRBV3-1/TRBV3-2	TRBJ1-3	-	CASSQDSGTSGNTIYF
TRBV6-5	TRBJ1-1	-	CASSYDLRTEAFF
TRBV5-1	TRBJ1-2	TRBD1	CASRPRTGNYGYTF
TRBV6-5	TRBJ1-4	TRBD1	CASSLRSGQGGELFF
TRBV19	TRBJ2-6	-	CASSIWRPSGANVLTF
TRBV7-3	TRBJ2-2	-	CASSPQVVAGELFF
TRBV5-1	TRBJ2-1	TRBD1	CASSLVSGGYNEQFF
TRBV6-5	TRBJ1-4	TRBD1	CASSYRHDRGALFF
TRBV5-5	TRBJ1-2	-	CASSREGEYYGYTF
TRBV11-2	TRBJ2-3	TRBD2	CASSLGTSGGRRTDTQYF
TRBV10-1	TRBJ1-1	TRBD1	CASSVGQVTEAFF
TRBV18	TRBJ1-1	TRBD1	CASSPIGQGYMNTEAFF
TRBV11-3	TRBJ1-2	TRBD1	CASSPGQVYYGYTF
TRBV2	TRBJ1-2	TRBD1	CASREGQGYGYTF
TRBV11-2	TRBJ2-5	-	CASSGGPETQYF
TRBV2	TRBJ2-3	TRBD2	CASSGGGAIDTQYF
TRBV5-1	TRBJ2-6	-	CASSWRDVSSGANVLTF
TRBV2	TRBJ2-5	-	CASSEASFQETQYF
TRBV7-3	TRBJ1-3	-	CASSLNGYWRSLGRNTIYF
TRBV5-1	TRBJ2-7	-	CASSLDSPSYEQYF
TRBV19	TRBJ1-2	TRBD1	CASTMGDSIGYTF
TRBV18	TRBJ2-7	-	CASSPPTEAPHEQYF
TRBV7-9	TRBJ2-1	TRBD2	CASSPGLAGNEQFF
TRBV12-3/TRBV12-4	TRBJ1-5	TRBD1	CASSGTGSQPQHF
TRBV29-1	TRBJ2-7	TRBD1	CSVRGQGSYEQYF
TRBV7-2	TRBJ2-7	-	CASSRYYEQYF
TRBV28	TRBJ1-2	-	CASSSPGGVGYGYTF
TRBV7-7	TRBJ2-7	-	CASSFSDDSSYEQYF
TRBV3-1/TRBV3-2	TRBJ2-3	-	CASSSGFELSDTQYF
TRBV12-3/TRBV12-4	TRBJ2-5	-	CASSYTRKETQYF
TRBV21-1	TRBJ2-3	-	CASSNLRDRISTDTQYF
TRBV18	TRBJ1-1	-	CASSPAVTRGMNTEAFF
TRBV11-3	TRBJ2-2	TRBD2	CASSLESGGSNTGELFF
TRBV19	TRBJ2-2	TRBD2	CASSMARGGRNTGELFF
TRBV30	TRBJ1-2	TRBD1	CAWSRRTGGNYGYTF
TRBV20-1	TRBJ1-1	TRBD1	CSASQGVNTEAFF
TRBV25-1	TRBJ2-2	-	CASSGNRLYDRAGELFF
TRBV29-1	TRBJ1-2	-	CSVEGHNFNYGYTF
TRBV5-1	TRBJ1-3	-	CASSLAGLSGNTIYF
TRBV5-1	TRBJ1-3	-	CASSPLLSGNTIYF